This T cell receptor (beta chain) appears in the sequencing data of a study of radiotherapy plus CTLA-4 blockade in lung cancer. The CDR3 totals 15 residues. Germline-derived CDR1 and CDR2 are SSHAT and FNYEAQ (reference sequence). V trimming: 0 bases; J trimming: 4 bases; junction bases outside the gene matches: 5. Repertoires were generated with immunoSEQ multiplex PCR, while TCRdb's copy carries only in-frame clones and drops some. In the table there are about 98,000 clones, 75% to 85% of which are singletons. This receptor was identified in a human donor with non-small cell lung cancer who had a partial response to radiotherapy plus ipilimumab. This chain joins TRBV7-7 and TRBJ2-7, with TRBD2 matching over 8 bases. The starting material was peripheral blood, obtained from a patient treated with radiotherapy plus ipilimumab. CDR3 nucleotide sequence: TGTGCCAGCAGCTTAGCCCACGGGGGGGGGTACGAGCAGTACTTC. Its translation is CASSLAHGGGYEQYF.